These 10 T cell receptor beta chains originate from one sample sequenced in a study of T cells in Graves' hyperthyroidism and ophthalmopathy. Researchers took RNA transcripts and amplified the TCR beta CDR3 regions from them. Using the HTBI primer set, a first-round RT-PCR was run on the TCR CDR3. Each CDR3 protein gets one entry after TCRdb re-called the multiplex PCR reads with MiXCR. This table has fewer than 200,000 distinct CDR3 sequences, about 17% appearing once. Material for sequencing was blood. Every receptor here comes from a woman aged 45-60 years with Graves' hyperthyroidism.

At least ten counts were recorded for this clonotype. This chain joins TRBV7-9 and TRBJ2-2; D not certain. The CDR3 extends over 11 amino acids. Germline V gives CDR1 SEHNR, CDR2 FQNEAQ (reference sequence). V was pared by 7 bases and J by 6 bases, with 6 bases between. The CDR3 DNA reads TGTGCCAGCAATCCATCCGGGGAGCTGTTTTTT. Amino acids: CASNPSGELFF.

The CDR3 region is CASSSPGTGANNEQFF. Here the CDR3 DNA reads TGTGCCAGCAGCTCCCCCGGGACAGGGGCAAACAATGAGCAGTTCTTC. The chain links TRBV7-9 to TRBJ2-1, with 10 positions matching TRBD1. The CDR3 consists of 16 residues. Germline CDR1 is SEHNR and CDR2 is FQNEAQ (reference sequence). Trimming took 4 bases from V and 5 from J; bases not matched to a gene: 8.

This rearrangement joins TRBV12-3 or TRBV12-4 to TRBJ2-7; D gene uncertain. There are 12 residues in the CDR3. Trimming took 6 bases from V and 3 from J, leaving 9 bases between them. This CDR3 reads CASSAASYEQYF. As DNA, the CDR3 is TGTGCCAGCAGCGCGGCTAGCTACGAGCAGTACTTC.

This clonotype was seen many times. V and J are TRBV5-6 and TRBJ1-2, with no clear D. Deletions cut 0 bases from V and 6 bases from J, with 15 bases between. The CDR3 runs 15 residues. CDR1 and CDR2 (germline): SGHDT, YYEEEE. CDR3 bases: TGTGCCAGCAGCTTGGTGGGGTATAGGGAGGATGGCTACACCTTC. This gives the protein CASSLVGYREDGYTF.

This clonotype showed up many times. This chain links TRBV3-1 with TRBJ1-1; D is uncertain. The length of the CDR3 is 12 residues. Germline-derived CDR1 and CDR2 are LGHDT and YNNKEL (reference sequence). Trimming stripped 2 bases from V and 5 bases from J, with 6 bases between. In nucleotides, the CDR3 is TGTGCCAGCAGCCAAATTGGGACTGAAGCTTTCTTT. The encoded protein is CASSQIGTEAFF. Full variable domain (remainder filled in from reference TRBV3-1 and TRBJ1-1): DTAVSQTPKYLVTQMGNDKSIKCEQNLGHDTMYWYKQDSKKFLKIMFSYNNKELIINETVPNRFSPKSPDKAHLNLHINSLELGDSAVYFCASSQIGTEAFFGQGTRLTVV.

This clonotype was seen many times. The chain uses TRBV2 and TRBJ2-3, with 7 nucleotides matching TRBD1. This CDR3 is 15 amino acids long. With 6 bases clipped from V and 2 bases from J, the junction kept 8 bases outside the gene matches. Germline V gives CDR1 SNHLY, CDR2 FYNNEI. The CDR3, as DNA: TGTGCCAGCAGAAAACAACAGGGGACCACAGATACGCAGTATTTT. Its translation is CASRKQQGTTDTQYF.

This clonotype came up once. J is TRBJ2-3 and V is TRBV7-3, with 9 bases lining up with TRBD2. This CDR3 comprises 15 residues. Germline V CDR1 and CDR2: SGHTA, FQGTGA. The ends lost 3 bases at V and 3 bases at J; junction bases unmatched: 4. CDR3 DNA: TGTGCCAGCAGCTTGACTAGCGGTGTGACAGATACGCAGTATTTT. This codes for CASSLTSGVTDTQYF.

This clonotype was counted many times. The V and J genes are TRBV5-4 and TRBJ2-2, with D possibly TRBD2 on 6 matching bases. Trimming pared 2 bases from V and 1 base from J, leaving 12 bases between. Looked up from germline, CDR1 is SGHNT and CDR2 is YYREEE (reference sequence). CDR3 length: 16 amino acids. DNA for the CDR3: TGTGCCAGCAGCTTCTGGCGGGGCGTGAACACCGGGGAGCTGTTTTTT. Encoded protein: CASSFWRGVNTGELFF.

This clonotype was seen only a few times. The chain recombines TRBV7-2 with TRBJ1-1, with a weak D call TRBD1 (5 bases). Germline V gives CDR1 SGHTA, CDR2 FQGNSA. Trimming stripped 4 bases from V and 5 bases from J, with 14 bases between. This CDR3 is built from 14 residues. This CDR3 reads CASSSRGRGTEAFF. For the CDR3, the DNA is TGTGCCAGCAGCTCGAGGGGACGGGGGACTGAAGCTTTCTTT.

The V and J genes are TRBV5-1 and TRBJ1-2, with D possibly matching TRBD1 (5 bases). Germline CDR1 reads SGHRS; CDR2 reads YFSETQ. The CDR3 extends over 15 amino acids. V was pared by 1 base and J by 8 bases, with 18 bases between. CDR3 residues: CASSLRVGGTGGYTF. Written as DNA, the CDR3 is TGCGCCAGCAGCTTGAGGGTTGGCGGGACTGGAGGCTACACCTTC.